This TCR beta chain stems from a study of OX40 agonist ivuxolimab in advanced cancers. Study conclusions and caveats: CD8+ T cells showed, on average, more clonal expansion than CD4+ cells. Normalized expansion of T-cell clones was also low for some nonresponders.

With regard to this clone: The antigen is undetermined.

Assay: immunoSEQ multiplex PCR; the TCRdb copy retains only in-frame clones and omits some. The table shows under 40,000 clones, with 84% occurring only once. The CDR3 extends over 15 amino acids. V lost 0 bases and J lost 5, with 13 bases in between. Germline CDR1 is LNHNV and CDR2 is YYDKDF (reference sequence). This sequence joins TRBV15 and TRBJ2-5; the D is unclear. The TCR comes from an adult with an advanced solid tumor such as melanoma, head and neck, liver or kidney cancer. Here the sequenced sample was CD4+ or CD8+ T cells sorted from blood, taken in a trial of the OX40 agonist ivuxolimab. CDR3 amino acids: CATSRDSPVRETQYF. CDR3 in DNA: TGTGCCACCAGCAGAGATAGTCCAGTGAGGGAGACCCAGTACTTC.